Included here is one T cell receptor (beta chain) sequence, with context. The data belong to a study of blood T cell repertoires in COVID-19. Background on the study: Samples taken during acute and convalescent COVID-19 were collected in the United States, Italy and Spain. T cells, B-cell-depleted T cells, or PBMCs supplied cDNA or gDNA.

The CDR3 is 15 amino acids. V trimming: 0 bases; J trimming: 8 bases; junction bases outside the gene matches: 6. Germline loops: CDR1 SGHDT, CDR2 YYEEEE. Authors' analysis steps: Nucleated cell number was recorded as an estimate derived from reference gene primer amplification. Sequencing was performed with immunoSEQ multiplex PCR; in TCRdb, only in-frame clones are kept and a portion is missing. V, J and clone size are those of that table, while D and trimming were read from the DNA. The sample carries roughly 100,000 clones, 80% to 85% recorded once. This sequence joins TRBV5-6 and TRBJ1-2; 11 bases are shared with TRBD1. This sequence originates from a man in his 70s with active or convalescent COVID-19. Specimen: peripheral blood. The DNA of the CDR3 is TGTGCCAGCAGCTTGGTAGGACAGGGGGCAGGAGGCTACACCTTC. Translated, it gives CASSLVGQGAGGYTF.